This record looks at one T cell receptor beta chain sequence and its context. Its specificity is unknown. These data originate in a study of shared clonotypes between healthy human individuals. Study-wide findings and caveats: Some naive CD4 clonotypes, around 4.7%, turned up in common across a handful of donors.

V was pared by 4 bases and J by 6 bases, with 10 bases between. CDR3 length equals 13 residues. Germline V gene data show CDR1 as MNHNS and CDR2 as SASEGT. TCRdb keeps only in-frame clones here, not all; method: immunoSEQ multiplex PCR. The repertoire holds around 2.1 million clones, with 95% as singletons. The gene calls are TRBV6-1 and TRBJ2-1, with a possible D match to TRBD2 (6 bases). The receptor was derived from a man aged 18 to 35 in good health. Sequenced material: naive CD4+ T cells sorted from blood. This sample's subset: CD45RA+ positively selected. The CDR3, as DNA: TGTGCCAGCAGTGGGAACGGGGGCAATGAGCAGTTCTTC. The encoded protein is CASSGNGGNEQFF.